This T cell receptor (beta chain) was sequenced during a study of CD8+CD57+ T cells in acquired aplastic anemia listed by TCRdb under 2018. A note on the overall study: DNA extracted from sorted CD4+ and CD8+ cells had a mean of roughly 3.4 ug, with a range of roughly 0.2 to 27.4 ug. CD8+CD57+ expansion was defined as frequency above the mean frequency observed in healthy subjects.

Profiling of TCR beta VDJ combinations and CDR3 sequences used genomic DNA as the template. An Illumina HiSeq 2000 was used for TCR repertoire sequencing. The authors' pipeline ran thus. TRBV/TRBJ rearrangement plots, CDR3 size and DJ length profiles, and Simpson's diversity index were used to assess repertoires. Whichever DNA sequence was most abundant in the deep sequencing data was defined as the immunodominant clone. CDR3 amino acid sequences were screened for sharing across subjects and were compared with published repertoires and the VDJdb database. TCRdb reanalyzed the raw reads on its own, using fastp at Q25 for trimming and MiXCR for clone calling, and kept in-frame beta chains. A single entry per CDR3 protein holds the most common genes and DNA from its merged rows. The V and J calls and clone size come from TCRdb's table, not from the authors' own analysis. The sample yields around 180,000 distinct CDR3 sequences; over 40% were counted once. 1.8% of the sample belongs to the ten largest clones.

Patients chosen for sequencing had shown expansion of CD8+CD57+ cells by flow cytometry. Every patient had a diagnosis of severe acquired aplastic anemia based on International Study of Aplastic Anemia and Agranulocytosis and Camitta criteria. Patients had received no therapy at the time of blood sampling. In this study, sorted CD4+ and CD8+ T cells from the blood of healthy subjects and of severe aplastic anemia patients had their TCR repertoires deep-sequenced. Patients were enrolled in the USA under clinicaltrials.gov protocols 00001620, 01623167, 00001397, 00071045, 00081523 and 00961064. Ficoll-Paque density gradient centrifugation was used to isolate peripheral blood mononuclear cells. Before DNA extraction, CD4+ and CD8+ T cells were sorted with FACS or magnetic beads. What the research found in general, with its limitations: No significant difference in CD8+ Simpson's diversity was found between patients and healthy controls (P=0.060). Roughly 29 CD8+ CDR3 sequences were found to be shared between patients and controls, but these sequences appeared to be highly expressed in patients and within the immunodominant clones of the patients.

From a lookup of the germline V gene, CDR1 and CDR2 are WSHSY and SAAADI. The V and J ends are trimmed by 1 base and 6 bases, leaving 10 bases between them. Counted from cysteine to phenylalanine, this CDR3 has 14 amino acids. The retained sequence is limited to the CDR3, 42 bases, with the frame set at the first base. Note on this clonotype: This clone's antigen is unknown. Within one base of it there is no much larger clone, and no base qualities were kept.

The clonotype was recovered from a human donor with aplastic anemia. Sequencing used sorted CD4+, CD8+, or CD8+CD57+ T cells (not recorded which) from PBMCs. Recombination linked TRBV10-2 to TRBJ1-5; no confident D gene assignment can be made. The CDR3 region has the sequence CASSELSLGQPQHF. The nucleotide sequence reads TGCGCCAGCAGTGAGTTATCCCTGGGTCAGCCCCAGCATTTT.